Included here is one T cell receptor (beta chain) sequence, with context. Its antigen is as yet unknown. The PCR contained 60 Vbeta and 13 Jbeta primers. Assay: immunoSEQ multiplex PCR; the TCRdb copy retains only in-frame clones and omits some. This sample yields just over 200,000 clones, of which approximately 85% are seen a single time; less than 3% belongs to the top ten. The data were obtained in a study of cytomegalovirus exposure and HLA in healthy donors. Study findings and constraints: Indistinguishable V segments such as TRBV6-2 and TRBV6-3 were excluded. Earlier analysis yielded a pattern in which most TCR beta V segments were productive about 87% or about 30% of the time.

The J segment lost 4 bases and the V segment lost 4 bases, leaving 8 bases of the junction unmatched. The CDR3 extends over 16 amino acids. CDR1 and CDR2 from the germline V gene are SGHNT and YYREEE (reference sequence). The receptor was derived from a woman aged 40 to 50 in good health and CMV-seronegative. Sequenced: PBMCs. V gene TRBV5-4 combines with J gene TRBJ2-2; 9 bases are a match to TRBD1. The CDR3 sequence: CASSVGTGIRTGELFF. The CDR3 DNA reads as TGTGCCAGCAGCGTTGGGACAGGGATACGCACCGGGGAGCTGTTTTTT.